One TCR beta chain is described in this entry. Its recognized antigen is unknown. The sample holds no much larger clone one base away, and base qualities are not on file. There are 11 amino acids in the CDR3, from cysteine to phenylalanine inclusive. CDR3 DNA is the only sequence kept; it has 33 bases, read in frame from the first base. V loses 8 bases, J loses 7 bases, and the germline ends lie 10 bases apart. CDR1 MNHNS and CDR2 SASEGT are derived from the germline V gene. The source of the sample is a study of cytomegalovirus exposure and HLA in healthy donors (TCRdb year 2017). Describing the broader study: An earlier analysis of roughly 500 of the donors reported approximately 260 Gb of sequence data and around 110 million unique TCR beta sequences obtained from around 190 million T cells. Approximately 300 gigabases of sequencing data and around 85 million unique TCR sequences made up an early release that covered fewer than 650 HLA-typed donors. Among the approximately 400 genotyped donors, about 85% belonged to the genetic ancestry cluster associated with self-reported Caucasian donors. The study aimed to test whether signatures of past pathogen exposure could be identified by cataloging public T cell receptors. The study used immunosequencing to profile the T cell repertoires of 666 subjects and linked those repertoires to cytomegalovirus serostatus. A separate validation cohort of roughly 130 different subjects was used in addition to the approximately 670-subject first cohort. To predict cytomegalovirus infection status, the study combined high-throughput TCR immunosequencing, statistical association of individual TCRs with disease status, and machine learning. A later analysis re-analyzed previously published TCR beta repertoires from 666 donors and added high-resolution HLA genotyping to study TCR occurrence patterns. Rather than drawing on any new phenotypic data, the later analysis identified candidate immune exposures from TCR beta sequences and the way those sequences occurred across donors. An earlier analysis of 587 of the donors applied high-throughput TCR beta sequencing to assess whether each TCR beta V gene segment acted as functional or pseudogenic. Alongside the repertoire data, information on donor age, sex, ethnicity and CMV serostatus was compiled. A later genetic analysis took genome-wide SNP genotypes for 398 of the 666 donors and used that subset as a discovery cohort. All discovery cohort repertoires had been generated using a single sequencing platform. Both class I and class II loci were covered by HLA typing, at four-digit resolution. The number of typed donors differed by locus: about 620-630 for A, B, C, DRB1 and DQB1; approximately 530 for DQA1; 606 for DPA1; and some 470 for DPB1. Four or five DR-DQ haplotypes were treated as single units for association and clustering because of strong linkage in the cohort. Among about 390 genotyped donors of the cohort, an average of roughly 240,000 unique TCR beta nucleotide sequences were sequenced per donor, around 20% of them non-productive. Here is what the overall study found, with its caveats: The classifier was reported to diagnose cytomegalovirus status with high specificity and sensitivity in both the original cohort and the validation cohort. The cohort was sequenced for TCR beta chains only, and without alpha or paired-chain data the features that could be detected were limited. Across donors, most TCR sequences were observed very rarely, whereas some public TCRs were present in many individuals. V-gene and J-gene trimming of TCR beta chains was associated with a missense DCLRE1C variant in a later genetic analysis, and the association was replicated in an independent cohort. A later analysis found that most CMV-associated TCR beta chains appeared HLA-restricted, with HLA associations seemingly driven largely by CMV exposure. In the study, around 160 TCR beta chains were listed as associated with cytomegalovirus. The sequencing pipeline was judged likely to have produced a cluster of highly shared sequence variants as a technical artifact. Roughly uniform sequencing depth across donors was assumed in presence/absence analyses, although this assumption may not hold. An earlier analysis of roughly 570 of the donors showed that most TCR beta V segments appeared in productive rearrangements either about 87% or about 30% of the time, which broadly matched IMGT annotations. A later analysis found that HLA-associated TCR beta chains were more clonally expanded and had lower generation probabilities than equally common non-associated chains. In a later analysis, the rate of TCR association differed among HLA loci, with DRB1 alleles having the most associated TCRs and HLA-C alleles having the fewest. A later genetic analysis reported fewer N-insertions in productive TCRs among donors in an Asian-associated ancestry cluster than the roughly 700-donor mean. Some IMGT-functional V segments, including TRBV6-2 and TRBV6-3, could not be distinguished by the 87-base-pair reads and were therefore excluded. According to a later analysis, parvovirus B19, influenza, CMV and Epstein-Barr virus appeared linked to several top co-occurrence clusters. In vitro tests confirmed that a few of the cytomegalovirus-associated TCR beta chains recognize cytomegalovirus antigens. Correlated functional status among segregating V segments might be attributable to linkage disequilibrium, but an unknown experimental factor could not be ruled out. The only immune exposure information available for the cohort was CMV serostatus. A further reported finding was that TCR beta sequences accurately predicted the HLA-A and HLA-B alleles for most subjects in the first cohort. Because HLA typing was unavailable for some donors at each locus, only the typed subset was used in association tests. A later analysis associated 16,951 TCR beta sequences with specific HLA alleles at a false discovery rate of 0.05. Strong co-occurrence of HLA alleles, especially DR and DQ, made assigning TCR associations to individual alleles difficult. The authors suggested that the approach could potentially be generalized to other disease states and immunological phenotypes. Over 15 rarely observed V segments, including chromosome 9 orphons, were excluded from the earlier analysis of some 590 of the donors because counts were too low.

Receptors were amplified or captured by the immunoSEQ multiplex PCR assay. For the multiplex PCR, a mixture combining 60 forward primers for TCR Vbeta segments and 13 reverse primers for TCR Jbeta segments was used. The CDR3 region of rearranged TCR beta genes was amplified from genomic DNA with a multiplex PCR assay. On the Illumina HiSeq System, the amplified TCR beta libraries were sequenced as 87-base-pair reads. The original methods were these. A later analysis tallied roughly 80 million unique TCR beta chains across the roughly 610 repertoires, and some 12 million of those chains were shared by two or more donors. Raw reads were error-corrected and collapsed into unique sequences by a nearest-neighbor algorithm in which closely related sequences were merged to remove PCR and sequencing errors. Alignment of CDR3 sequences to IMGT reference sequences was used to assign V, D and J gene segments. For a sequence to be retained, a match of at least six nucleotides to both a V gene segment and a J gene segment was required. A rearrangement counted as productive if the CDR3 had no stop codons and remained in frame with V and J, and every other rearrangement counted as non-productive. Following IMGT convention, CDR3 was defined as the stretch from the second conserved V-encoded cysteine up to the conserved J-encoded phenylalanine. The earlier analysis of roughly 590 of the donors excluded any sequence lacking an unambiguous match to a single V gene segment. An earlier analysis of under 750 of the donors called V segments functional above 56.7% productive rearrangements and segregating when the between-donor standard deviation exceeded 5%. A statistical classification framework was built to diagnose cytomegalovirus status from the catalog of TCR beta chain sequences. A later analysis assigned V and J genes by comparing TCR nucleotide sequences with IMGT/GENE-DB human TR gene sequences. In a later analysis, CDR3 sequences and most-parsimonious VDJ recombination scenarios were assigned using the TCRdist pipeline. In a later analysis, each TCR beta chain was defined by its CDR3 amino acid sequence together with its V-gene family, and reads lacking a unique V-gene family were excluded. As a way to deal with suspected cross-contamination and a sequencing artifact, a later analysis dropped roughly 620 nucleotide sequences that were highly shared and had low generation probability. For each public chain, a later analysis derived a clonal expansion index from normalized ranks of inferred template counts within each repertoire. In a later analysis, generation probabilities were computed using a VDJ recombination model fitted to out-of-frame rearrangements, and the results were checked against IGoR. In a later analysis, TCR-TCR, TCR-HLA and TCR-CMV co-occurrence was scored with hypergeometric tests, and a repertoire-size bias correction was applied to TCR pairs. In a later analysis, false discovery rates were estimated by permuting HLA or CMV assignments 20 times. In a later analysis, co-occurring TCRs were grouped with DBSCAN, and TCRdist sequence similarity was added when clustering was performed within HLA-allele-positive subsets. Repertoires with fewer than 30,000 or more than 120,000 public chains were left out of co-occurrence clustering, as were roughly five repertoires with anomalous nucleotide sharing. TCRdb re-hosts the immuneACCESS table, in-frame sequences only. Its copies lack some clones; in the studies checked, an unresolved V gene accounts for under half of them, and the cause for the rest is not known. The V and J calls and the clone size are those of that table, but D and trimming were determined from the DNA. This sample gives around 100,000 clones in total; around 76% of them show up just once. The top ten clones comprise 4% of the sample.

The cohort consisted of approximately 670 healthy bone marrow donors. At the time of sampling, all cohort members were nominally healthy, though unrecorded immune exposures were likely present. The donor was CMV seropositive and was included in the group of approximately 300 seropositive cohort members. Each donor provided a peripheral blood sample, and peripheral blood mononuclear cells were used for TCR beta sequencing. Genomic DNA was extracted from the blood cell samples with the Qiagen DNeasy Blood Extraction Kit. What was sequenced was PBMCs. The receptor chain draws on TRBV6-1 and TRBJ2-3; perhaps TRBD2 is the D gene, with 5 bases matching. This sequence originates from a woman between 50 and 59 years old in good health and CMV-seropositive. The DNA sequence reads TGTGCCAGCTCTAGCTCCTATACGCAGTATTTT. Translated, this gives CASSSSYTQYF.